This TCR beta chain came from a study of immune evolution from preneoplasia to lung adenocarcinoma. Study results and caveats: Normal lung had the highest top T cell clone frequencies. Later-stage lesions seemingly showed higher T cell density and diversity than normal lung.

Each case's diagnosis was confirmed by two pathologists on H&E. Nucleic acids came from premalignant or tumor cells enriched by macro-dissection. The V segment lost 6 bases and the J segment 4 bases; nucleotides outside the gene matches: 6. The germline V gene encodes CDR1 LGHNT and CDR2 FRNRAP. This CDR3 has 15 amino acids. TCRdb's table, derived via immunoSEQ multiplex PCR, lists solely in-frame clones and lacks some. The data show roughly 6,700 clones, approximately 88% seen once. A remark on this clone: Its target is unknown.

This chain links TRBV12-5 with TRBJ2-2; 9 nucleotides agree with TRBD1. The clonotype comes from a donor older than 65 with lung adenocarcinoma. Sequenced material: FFPE lung adenocarcinoma in situ tissue. The DNA of the CDR3 is TGTGCTAGTGGATGGGACAGGGCGGGCACCGGGGAGCTGTTTTTT. This codes for CASGWDRAGTGELFF.